One sample yielded the 27 T cell receptor beta chains listed below, sequenced in a study of graft-versus-host responses after intestinal transplantation. Assay used: immunoSEQ multiplex PCR; TCRdb lists only in-frame clones, some missing. The sample contains 23,000 or so clones, approximately 93% of which appear only once. The sample here was PBMCs, taken 18 days after transplant. The receptor set was obtained from a human patient who received an intestinal transplant, so some T cells may come from the graft donor.

The chain couples TRBV4-1 to TRBJ2-1, with 11 bases matching TRBD2. With V trimmed by 4 bases and J by 6 bases, 11 bases remained unmatched. Germline V lookup: CDR1 MGHRA, CDR2 YSYEKL. The CDR3 runs 17 residues. CDR3 coding DNA: TGCGCCAGCAGCCGCCACGGTAGCGGGGGGGCAGGCAATGAGCAGTTCTTC. This codes for CASSRHGSGGAGNEQFF.

CDR3 loop: CASSPGGGGEQFF. The CDR3 region has the DNA TGTGCCAGCAGCCCAGGTGGGGGTGGGGAGCAGTTCTTC. The V call is TRBV9, the J call TRBJ2-1, with D perhaps TRBD1 or TRBD2 (5 bases each). V was shortened by 4 bases and J by 10 bases, with 15 bases between the two germline ends. The CDR3 is made up of 13 amino acids. Germline V gene sequence: CDR1 SGDLS, CDR2 YYNGEE.

The rearrangement links TRBV5-1 to TRBJ2-5; 8 bases fit TRBD2. The CDR3 has 13 amino acids. The V gene's germline CDR1 is SGHRS and CDR2 YFSETQ. Germline trimming cut 4 bases from V and 5 bases from J; bases unmatched to any gene: 4. CDR3 protein: CASSPGGAETQYF. CDR3 nucleotides: TGCGCCAGCAGCCCGGGGGGGGCGGAGACCCAGTACTTC.

V is TRBV5-1 and J is TRBJ1-1, with D maybe TRBD1 (5 bases). Per germline, CDR1 SGHRS and CDR2 YFSETQ. This CDR3 is 11 amino acids long. V shed 5 bases and J shed 7 bases, with 9 bases lying between them. The CDR3 reads CASRGEGEAFF. For the CDR3, the DNA is TGCGCCAGCAGGGGGGAGGGTGAAGCTTTCTTT.

This sequence joins TRBV11-1 and TRBJ2-3; 10 bases agree with TRBD1. CDR1 is SGHAT and CDR2 is FQDESV in the germline V gene (reference sequence). There are 16 residues in the CDR3. The V and J ends lost 0 bases and 3 bases, in that order; junction bases with no gene match: 3. CDR3 sequence reads: CASSLADRGLTDTQYF. DNA for the CDR3: TGTGCCAGCAGCTTAGCAGACAGGGGGCTTACAGATACGCAGTATTTT.

The chain links TRBV6-5 to TRBJ1-1; D uncertain. Trimming cost V 0 bases and J 7 bases, with 12 bases left between them. The CDR3 runs 14 residues. Per the germline V gene, CDR1 is MNHEY and CDR2 is SVGAGI. The CDR3 DNA reads as TGTGCCAGCAGTTACTCGCCAGGCTCGCTTGAAGCTTTCTTT. Translated, it gives CASSYSPGSLEAFF.

This chain links TRBV27 with TRBJ2-2, with 9 bases lining up with TRBD2. CDR3 length equals 16 residues. CDR1 is MNHEY and CDR2 is SMNVEV in the germline V gene (reference sequence). V shed 6 bases, J shed 3 bases, and the junction held 8 bases outside the gene matches. This chain's CDR3 is CASRPRGGSYTGELFF. The CDR3 coding sequence is TGTGCCAGCAGACCGCGGGGGGGGTCCTACACCGGGGAGCTGTTTTTT.

This CDR3 reads CASSQDAGTSGSYEQYF. The CDR3 region has the DNA TGCGCCAGCAGCCAAGATGCGGGGACTAGCGGCTCCTACGAGCAGTACTTC. V usage is TRBV4-1 and J usage is TRBJ2-7; TRBD2 aligns across 11 bases. Per germline, CDR1 MGHRA and CDR2 YSYEKL. The V segment lost 0 bases and the J segment 0 bases; nucleotides outside the gene matches: 4. This CDR3 comprises 17 residues.

This chain uses TRBV11-3 with TRBJ2-1, with 7 bases fitting TRBD1. The CDR3 is made up of 16 amino acids. After removal of 2 bases from V and 6 bases from J, the junction contained 10 bases not matched to a gene. From germline, CDR1 is SGHNT and CDR2 YENEEA. CDR3 bases: TGTGCCAGCAGCTTACGAAGGGGGCTCACCATCAATGAGCAGTTCTTC. This gives the protein CASSLRRGLTINEQFF. Together with reference TRBV11-3 and TRBJ2-1, the CDR3 gives the full variable domain: EAGVVQSPRYKIIEKKQPVAFWCNPISGHNTLYWYLQNLGQGPELLIRYENEEAVDDSQLPKDRFSAERLKGVDSTLKIQPAELGDSAVYLCASSLRRGLTINEQFFGPGTRLTVL.

The rearrangement uses TRBV9 and TRBJ2-2; D may be TRBD2 (5 bases). Germline values: CDR1 SGDLS, CDR2 YYNGEE. V lost 2 bases to trimming and J lost 4 bases, with 9 bases between them. The CDR3 contains 14 residues. The DNA of the CDR3 is TGTGCCAGCAGCGTTTTCCGGGGCACCGGGGAGCTGTTTTTT. It yields the protein CASSVFRGTGELFF.

CDR3 in DNA: TGTGCCAGCAGTTTACAGGGGGCTTACGAGCAGTACTTC. Translation gives CASSLQGAYEQYF. The chain joins TRBV27 to TRBJ2-7; 8 bases are a match to TRBD1. The CDR3 is made up of 13 amino acids. Germline CDR1 is MNHEY and CDR2 is SMNVEV (reference sequence). V shed 2 bases and J 4 bases; nucleotides not matched to a gene: 1.

This clone was recorded once. V and J are TRBV2 and TRBJ2-1; weak D call: TRBD2 (6 bases). The CDR3 is 15 residues long. Trimming pared 7 bases from V and 1 base from J, leaving 14 bases between. Germline V gives CDR1 SNHLY, CDR2 FYNNEI. The CDR3 loop is CASKRTGGSYNEQFF. The CDR3 DNA sequence: TGTGCCAGCAAACGGACTGGGGGGTCCTACAATGAGCAGTTCTTC.

CDR3 in amino acids: CASSSTTVNYGYTF. The CDR3 DNA is TGTGCCAGCAGTTCCACAACCGTTAACTATGGCTACACCTTC. The J gene is TRBJ1-2, the V gene TRBV27; D is unresolved. Germline-derived CDR1 and CDR2 are MNHEY and SMNVEV (reference sequence). This CDR3 region has 14 residues. Trimming left V 4 bases short and J 1 base short, with 10 bases between.

The gene calls are TRBV28 and TRBJ1-5; the D gene is possibly TRBD1 (5 bases). Trimming pared 3 bases from V and 3 bases from J, leaving 18 bases between. This CDR3 comprises 17 residues. Germline assignment: CDR1 MDHEN and CDR2 SYDVKM. In DNA form, the CDR3 reads TGTGCCAGCAGTTTCCCCCGGGGGGACTTAGACAATCAGCCCCAGCATTTT. Amino acid sequence: CASSFPRGDLDNQPQHF.

The chain couples TRBV9 to TRBJ2-2, with TRBD2 identical over 8 bases. This CDR3 is 18 amino acids long. Losses at the gene ends were 3 bases for V and 4 bases for J; bases not matched to a gene: 14. CDR1 is SGDLS and CDR2 is YYNGEE in the germline V gene. The CDR3 DNA reads TGTGCCAGCAGCGCGAGCTCCGGGACTAGGCCAACCACCGGGGAGCTGTTTTTT. As protein: CASSASSGTRPTTGELFF.

The CDR3 DNA reads as TGTGCCAGCAGCTTAGGGAGGGCAGGGGCTAGGAATTCACCCCTCCACTTT. Translating gives CASSLGRAGARNSPLHF. The chain combines TRBV11-2 with TRBJ1-6; D perhaps matches TRBD1 (6 bases). Trimming removed 1 base at V and 7 bases at J, with 17 bases between. The CDR3 is made up of 17 amino acids. Germline V gene data show CDR1 as SGHAT and CDR2 as FQNNGV.

The chain is built from TRBV6-1 and TRBJ2-3, with a possible D match to TRBD2 (6 bases). The CDR3 extends over 15 amino acids. Germline V gene data show CDR1 as MNHNS and CDR2 as SASEGT. The ends were cut back, 8 bases at V and 4 bases at J, with 19 bases in the middle. The CDR3 DNA is TGTGCCAGCTCCGGCTGGAGGGCCCTCGCAGATACGCAGTATTTT. It specifies CASSGWRALADTQYF.

A single count supports this clone. This chain connects TRBV5-4 to TRBJ1-4, with 8 bases aligning to TRBD1. Germline CDR1 reads SGHNT; CDR2 reads YYREEE (reference sequence). This CDR3 is built from 15 residues. Trimming removed 3 bases from V and 3 bases from J; junction bases left unmatched: 4. Written as DNA, the CDR3 is TGTGCCAGCAGCTCAGGACAGGGAGCTAATGAAAAACTGTTTTTT. This sequence encodes CASSSGQGANEKLFF.

V and J are TRBV29-1 and TRBJ1-1; 12 positions agree with TRBD1. In germline, CDR1 is SQVTM, CDR2 ANQGSEA. The J segment lost 6 bases and the V segment lost 2 bases, leaving 7 bases of the junction unmatched. This CDR3 is 15 amino acids long. The DNA of the CDR3 is TGCAGCGTTGAAACCCATCGGGACAGGGGGCCTGAAGCTTTCTTT. It codes for CSVETHRDRGPEAFF.

This sequence joins TRBV11-2 and TRBJ1-2; D gene unclear. Germline V lookup: CDR1 SGHAT, CDR2 FQNNGV. The CDR3 sequence is 11 residues long. Trimming pared 5 bases from V and 6 bases from J, leaving 7 bases between. Written as DNA, the CDR3 is TGTGCCAGCAGCCCCAGTGATGGCTACACCTTC. It specifies CASSPSDGYTF.

The chain employs TRBV5-4 and TRBJ2-7; TRBD1 might be the D (5 bases). The CDR3 consists of 12 residues. Germline V gives CDR1 SGHNT, CDR2 YYREEE (reference sequence). The V end lost 4 bases, the J end lost 3 bases, and 8 bases lay between the germline ends. CDR3 region: CASSPDSYEQYF. The CDR3 DNA reads TGTGCCAGCAGCCCAGACAGCTACGAGCAGTACTTC.

This clone has only a few counts. For the CDR3, the DNA is TGTGCCAGTAGTATTGTCGCGGCCAATCAGCCCCAGCATTTT. Translation: CASSIVAANQPQHF. The V call is TRBV19, the J call TRBJ1-5; D is undetermined. The CDR3 covers 14 residues. Germline lookup yields CDR1 LNHDA and CDR2 SQIVND (reference sequence). Trimming shortened V by 3 bases and J by 3 bases, and 9 bases separated the two germline ends.

This sequence joins TRBV25-1 and TRBJ1-1; TRBD1 might be the D (5 bases). V lost 1 base to trimming and J lost 3 bases, with 6 bases between them. This CDR3 has 13 residues. Germline V gene sequence: CDR1 MGHDK, CDR2 SYGVNS. CDR3 sequence: CASSESGYTEAFF. CDR3 coding DNA: TGTGCCAGCAGTGAATCAGGGTACACTGAAGCTTTCTTT.

This clone was seen just once. The V and J genes are TRBV6-5 and TRBJ1-1; 11 bases agree with TRBD1. Trimming removed 5 bases from V and 12 bases from J; junction bases left unmatched: 8. The CDR3 has 13 amino acids. Germline V CDR1 and CDR2: MNHEY, SVGAGI. The CDR3 DNA is TGTGCCAGCAGTCAACCGGGACAGGGGGGAACTTTCTTT. Protein: CASSQPGQGGTFF.

The V and J genes are TRBV7-9 and TRBJ1-1; D uncertain. The CDR3 runs 15 residues. Germline CDR1 is SEHNR and CDR2 is FQNEAQ (reference sequence). V was trimmed by 0 bases and J by 0 bases, leaving 8 bases between them. As DNA, the CDR3 is TGTGCCAGCAGCTTAGCTTACTTAATGAACACTGAAGCTTTCTTT. Protein sequence: CASSLAYLMNTEAFF.

The chain has TRBV5-1 and TRBJ1-1; TRBD1 is a possible D gene (5 bases). This CDR3 is 15 amino acids long. Between the trimmed V and J ends, which lost 4 bases and 2 bases, there was a span of 15 bases. The germline gives CDR1 SGHRS, CDR2 YFSETQ. The CDR3 loop reads CASSELGGGNTEAFF. Written as DNA, the CDR3 is TGCGCCAGCAGCGAACTCGGTGGGGGAAACACTGAAGCTTTCTTT.

The sample holds one count of this clone. The chain has TRBV11-3 and TRBJ2-2; D call uncertain. The CDR3 spans 16 residues. V dropped 1 base and J dropped 5 bases, with 14 bases sitting between them. CDR1 and CDR2 from the germline V gene are SGHNT and YENEEA. The CDR3 sequence is CASSLAPLGRTGELFF. CDR3 DNA sequence: TGTGCCAGCAGCTTAGCTCCCCTTGGACGAACCGGGGAGCTGTTTTTT.